Each of the 4 T cell receptor beta chains below was sequenced from the same sample in a study of blood T cells in healthy people across ages. Primers used in a second PCR of roughly 7 to 12 cycles were a sample-barcoded 5' primer and a J-beta primer mix. TCRdb processed the 5' RACE reads anew with MiXCR; each CDR3 protein has one entry. Of roughly 1.5 million distinct CDR3 sequences listed, approximately 39% are singletons. The specimen sequenced was blood. The receptors come from a young woman in good health.

This clonotype showed up just a few times. This chain uses TRBV6-2 or TRBV6-3 with TRBJ2-1; 8 nucleotides line up with TRBD2. This CDR3 has 17 residues. Germline loops: CDR1 MNHEY, CDR2 SVGEGT. V lost 8 bases, J lost 0 bases, and 12 bases stayed unmatched. CDR3 sequence reads: CASLGLVEAGSYNEQFF. CDR3 sequence (DNA): TGTGCCAGCTTGGGACTAGTGGAGGCGGGCTCCTACAATGAGCAGTTCTTC.

The V call is TRBV12-3 or TRBV12-4, the J call TRBJ2-1; 14 positions agree with TRBD2. The CDR3 consists of 18 residues. The V gene end was trimmed by 4 bases and the J gene end by 2 bases; junction bases not matched to a gene: 7. CDR3 nucleotides: TGTGCCAGCAGTTCCCCCGGACTAGCGGGGGGTACCTACAATGAGCAGTTCTTC. It codes for CASSSPGLAGGTYNEQFF.

The genes are TRBV20-1 and TRBJ2-7; possible D gene TRBD2, 6 bases. This CDR3 is built from 14 residues. Germline V gene sequence: CDR1 DFQATT, CDR2 SNEGSKA (reference sequence). V was cut by 3 bases and J by 2 bases, with 14 bases left in between. CDR3 sequence reads: CSARTGLSTYEQYF. DNA of the CDR3: TGCAGTGCTAGGACGGGACTTTCGACCTACGAGCAGTACTTC.

The chain is built from TRBV7-9 and TRBJ2-7; the D call may be TRBD1 or TRBD2 (5 bases each). Germline CDR1 SEHNR, CDR2 FQNEAQ (reference sequence). The V gene lost 5 bases and the J gene lost 7 bases, with 24 bases spanning the gap. The CDR3 is made up of 16 amino acids. Here the CDR3 reads CASSRTGTSGIYEQYF. The CDR3 DNA sequence: TGTGCCAGCAGCCGCACCGGGACCTCGGGGATCTATGAGCAGTACTTC.